The rows below give T cell receptor beta chains drawn from one sample of a study of shared T cell receptors in the human thymus. This table comes from immunoSEQ multiplex PCR, and its TCRdb copy is limited to in-frame clones, with some not included. The sample carries hundreds of thousands of clones, over 75% recorded once. These sequences were also reported in another study, on human thymus T cells.

Sequencing was done on a sample of thymocytes. The receptors originated from a boy in the first two years of life with a congenital heart defect. Each CDR3 is given with its conserved first and last residue. The order of the fields is J gene, V gene, D gene, clone size, CDR3 protein, CDR3 DNA. D genes are given only for firm matches. A row's size may be missing; if present it is once, few, many or a size class.

j_call: TRBJ2-1; v_call: TRBV27; d_call: TRBD2; clone_size: -; cdr3_aa: CASRRAPGLVRSYNEQFF; cdr3_nt: TGTGCCAGCAGGCGGGCGCCGGGACTAGTACGGTCCTACAATGAGCAGTTCTTC
j_call: TRBJ2-5; v_call: TRBV11-2; d_call: TRBD2; clone_size: -; cdr3_aa: CASSSGLAGVRETQYF; cdr3_nt: TGTGCCAGCAGCTCGGGACTAGCGGGAGTTAGAGAGACCCAGTACTTC
j_call: TRBJ2-1; v_call: TRBV9; d_call: TRBD2; clone_size: -; cdr3_aa: CASSPRTSGIRDEQFF; cdr3_nt: TGTGCCAGCAGCCCTCGGACTAGCGGGATAAGGGATGAGCAGTTCTTC
j_call: TRBJ2-7; v_call: TRBV5-6; d_call: -; clone_size: -; cdr3_aa: CASSSLERGSSRKFYEQYF; cdr3_nt: TGTGCCAGCAGCTCCCTCGAGAGGGGGTCCAGTCGAAAATTTTACGAGCAGTACTTC
j_call: TRBJ2-7; v_call: TRBV20-1; d_call: -; clone_size: -; cdr3_aa: CSALGGRQYF; cdr3_nt: TGCAGTGCTTTGGGGGGTCGGCAGTACTTC
j_call: TRBJ2-2; v_call: TRBV29-1; d_call: TRBD1; clone_size: -; cdr3_aa: CSVPGTGATAGTGELFF; cdr3_nt: TGCAGCGTTCCCGGGACAGGGGCCACCGCGGGAACCGGGGAGCTGTTTTTT
j_call: TRBJ2-3; v_call: TRBV6-5; d_call: TRBD2; clone_size: -; cdr3_aa: CASSYSSGRAIDTQYF; cdr3_nt: TGTGCCAGCAGTTACTCAAGCGGGAGGGCTATAGATACGCAGTATTTT
j_call: TRBJ1-1; v_call: TRBV11-2; d_call: -; clone_size: -; cdr3_aa: CASSLSPQGNTEAFF; cdr3_nt: TGTGCCAGCAGCTTATCTCCCCAGGGGAACACTGAAGCTTTCTTT
j_call: TRBJ2-3; v_call: TRBV29-1; d_call: TRBD1; clone_size: -; cdr3_aa: CSVERTGGLDPPDTQYF; cdr3_nt: TGCAGCGTTGAGCGGACAGGGGGACTAGACCCCCCAGATACGCAGTATTTT
j_call: TRBJ1-5; v_call: TRBV5-8; d_call: -; clone_size: -; cdr3_aa: CASSFRNQPQHF; cdr3_nt: TGTGCCAGCAGCTTCCGGAATCAGCCCCAGCATTTT
j_call: TRBJ2-1; v_call: TRBV27; d_call: -; clone_size: -; cdr3_aa: CASSPGYQYNEQFF; cdr3_nt: TGTGCCAGCAGTCCGGGTTATCAATACAATGAGCAGTTCTTC
j_call: TRBJ2-5; v_call: TRBV6-5; d_call: -; clone_size: -; cdr3_aa: CASSYRGAPTKETQYF; cdr3_nt: TGTGCCAGCAGTTACCGGGGGGCACCGACAAAAGAGACCCAGTACTTC
j_call: TRBJ2-1; v_call: TRBV7-2; d_call: TRBD2; clone_size: -; cdr3_aa: CASSLACVGLAGGPGNEQFF; cdr3_nt: TGTGCCAGCAGCTTAGCGTGTGTAGGACTAGCGGGGGGGCCGGGGAATGAGCAGTTCTTC
j_call: TRBJ1-4; v_call: TRBV27; d_call: -; clone_size: -; cdr3_aa: CASSLAGLQEKLFF; cdr3_nt: TGTGCCAGCAGTTTAGCAGGGCTGCAGGAAAAACTGTTTTTT
j_call: TRBJ1-2; v_call: TRBV6-1; d_call: -; clone_size: -; cdr3_aa: CASSEAPTVNYGYTF; cdr3_nt: TGTGCCAGCAGTGAAGCTCCGACAGTCAACTATGGCTACACCTTC
j_call: TRBJ2-1; v_call: TRBV21-1; d_call: -; clone_size: -; cdr3_aa: CASSLNVGTGNNEQFF; cdr3_nt: -
j_call: TRBJ2-3; v_call: TRBV4-2; d_call: -; clone_size: -; cdr3_aa: CASSQDLGFRGKTDTQYF; cdr3_nt: TGTGCCAGCAGCCAAGATTTGGGGTTTAGGGGGAAAACAGATACGCAGTATTTT
j_call: TRBJ1-4; v_call: TRBV10-3; d_call: -; clone_size: -; cdr3_aa: CAREQGSLFF; cdr3_nt: TGTGCCAGAGAACAGGGTAGCCTGTTTTTT
j_call: TRBJ1-4; v_call: TRBV15; d_call: TRBD1; clone_size: few; cdr3_aa: CATRQGTVGGEKLFF; cdr3_nt: TGTGCCACCAGACAAGGGACAGTCGGTGGAGAAAAACTGTTTTTT
j_call: TRBJ2-2; v_call: TRBV6-1; d_call: -; clone_size: -; cdr3_aa: CASSAVAGTHSNTGELFF; cdr3_nt: TGTGCCAGCAGTGCAGTAGCCGGGACTCATTCGAACACCGGGGAGCTGTTTTTT
j_call: TRBJ1-6; v_call: TRBV5-4; d_call: TRBD1; clone_size: -; cdr3_aa: CASSSTGVNSPLHF; cdr3_nt: TGTGCCAGCAGCTCGACAGGGGTAAATTCACCCCTCCACTTT
j_call: TRBJ2-7; v_call: TRBV21-1; d_call: -; clone_size: -; cdr3_aa: CASSKGGTGPPHEQYF; cdr3_nt: TGTGCCAGCAGCAAAGGGGGGACAGGGCCTCCCCACGAGCAGTACTTC